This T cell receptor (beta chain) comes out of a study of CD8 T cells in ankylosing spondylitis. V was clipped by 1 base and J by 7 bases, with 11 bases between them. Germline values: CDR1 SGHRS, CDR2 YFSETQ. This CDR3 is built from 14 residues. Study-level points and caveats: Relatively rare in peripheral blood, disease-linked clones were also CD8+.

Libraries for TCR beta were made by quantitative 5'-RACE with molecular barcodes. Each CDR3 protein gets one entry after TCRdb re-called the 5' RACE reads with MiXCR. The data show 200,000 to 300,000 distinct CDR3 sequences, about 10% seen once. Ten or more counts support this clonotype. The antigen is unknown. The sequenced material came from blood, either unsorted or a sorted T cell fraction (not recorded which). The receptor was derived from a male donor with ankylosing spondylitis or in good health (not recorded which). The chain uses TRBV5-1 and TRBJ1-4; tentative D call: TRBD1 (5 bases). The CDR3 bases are TGCGCCAGCAGCTTGAAGCAGGGCGGTGAAAAACTGTTTTTT. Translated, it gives CASSLKQGGEKLFF.